This entry describes one T cell receptor (beta chain). Its cognate antigen has yet to be identified. No much larger clone is present one base from it, and per-base qualities are unavailable. This sample was included in a study of shared clonotypes between healthy human individuals (dated by TCRdb to about 2020). Looking at the study overall: Two women and a few men aged 18 to 49 years were included in the cohort. For each donor, three plates each were used for CD4 naive and CD4 memory, two plates were used for CD8 naive, and one plate was used for CD8 memory. The study deeply sequenced blood TCR repertoires of about five healthy adults to estimate repertoire size and the extent of clonotype sharing between individuals. To increase sequencing depth and limit assay-specific biases, different laboratories used diverse techniques to prepare libraries and sequence TCR repertoires. Leukapheresis yielded between about 0.9 and 8.9 billion PBMCs per donor. Here is what the overall study found, with its caveats: Rarefaction of sorted-subset datasets indicated incomplete sequencing despite the large sequencing depth. The genetic and exposure-history diversity represented was limited by the small number of donors. Compared with non-shared clonotypes, the clonotypes found in all four sorted-subset donors had higher generation probabilities. Around 5.4% of naive CD4, 3.5% of naive CD8, about 2.1% of memory CD4, and around 0.42% of memory CD8 clonotypes were shared across several donors. Pairwise subsampling indicated that sequencing depth was expected to affect the degree of clonotype sharing among donors. Sampling was restricted to blood, and TCR repertoires in tissue are likely to differ from TCR repertoires in blood. Naive subsets generally had larger estimated clonotype richness than memory subsets.

The donors were healthy, HIV-negative adults with no recently reported acute infections or vaccinations. All donors were Caucasian adults living in Nashville, Tennessee, USA. CD4+ T cells were enriched through magnetic negative selection, after which naive cells were positively selected on CD45RA and the remaining negative fraction served as the memory subset. Blood was collected by leukapheresis, and PBMCs were isolated by Ficoll-Histopaque density gradient centrifugation and then cryopreserved in liquid nitrogen vapor phase. Analytical flow cytometry was used to check the purity and quantity of every magnetically sorted T cell population. From each sorted fraction, genomic DNA was isolated and quantified by UV absorbance on a Nanodrop 2000c. TCR CDR3 regions were amplified from genomic DNA by multiplex PCR using the deep immunoSEQ assay. Extracted genomic DNA from each cell subset was distributed evenly across all wells of several immunoSEQ 96-well plates, and each plate was treated as a replicate. Each replicate PCR for sorted subsets received about 210 ng genomic DNA, equal to 28,000 or so T cell genomes. The purified libraries were quantified using a Qubit 3.0 fluorometer, sized with a Bioanalyzer 2100, and then quantified again using the KAPA Library Quantification kit. Every immunoSEQ 96-well plate was sequenced on a dedicated single-read 150-cycle Illumina NextSeq 550 flow cell. The original methods were these. Because the immunoSEQ output included only junctional sequences and no quality scores, the filtering could not be the same as the filtering used for full-length reads. To assign V/J genes and CDR3, sequences were annotated against IMGT germline references using PyIR, a Python wrapper for IgBLAST v1.9. Reads were filtered out if the reads had weak V/J assignments (E-value above 1e-6), no CDR3, stop codons, out-of-frame junctions, or ambiguous translated residues. V3J clonotypes were defined as sequences sharing an identical inferred V gene, J gene, and CDR3 amino acid sequence. The percentage overlap between two repertoires was calculated by dividing the number of shared unique clonotypes by the size of the smaller repertoire. Three approaches were used to assess repertoire richness: RTK rarefaction, the Chao1 estimator, and Recon v2.1 estimates of unobserved clonotypes. For all TCRbeta clonotypes obtained by the gDNA method from a handful of donors, generation probabilities were computed with OLGA. The clones in this table, taken by TCRdb from immuneACCESS, are in-frame only. Not every clone is retained; where verified, under half of the shortfall comes from an unresolved V gene, and the cause of the rest is unknown. Clone size and V and J calls were adopted from that table, with D and trimming inferred from the DNA. The table for this sample lists a few million clones; 85% to 95% of them were counted only once. The ten most abundant clones make up 0.3% to 0.4% of the sample.

Including the terminal cysteine and phenylalanine, the CDR3 comprises 12 residues. The DNA shown is the 36-base CDR3, in frame from base 1. Unmatched junction bases come to 2, with V trimmed by 0 bases and J by 7 bases. Reading the germline V gene gives CDR1 SQVTM and CDR2 ANQGSEA. The TCR comes from a man aged 18 to 35 in good health. Some clones in this sample may be carry-over from other donors' samples. Sequenced input: naive CD4+ T cells from PBMCs. Taken with the paper, the label for cell subset or site translates to: CD45RA+ positively selected. The chain couples TRBV29-1 to TRBJ1-2; TRBD1 lines up with 7 middle nucleotides. The base sequence is TGCAGCGTTGAAGAAACAGGGGCTGGCTACACCTTC. Its translation is CSVEETGAGYTF.